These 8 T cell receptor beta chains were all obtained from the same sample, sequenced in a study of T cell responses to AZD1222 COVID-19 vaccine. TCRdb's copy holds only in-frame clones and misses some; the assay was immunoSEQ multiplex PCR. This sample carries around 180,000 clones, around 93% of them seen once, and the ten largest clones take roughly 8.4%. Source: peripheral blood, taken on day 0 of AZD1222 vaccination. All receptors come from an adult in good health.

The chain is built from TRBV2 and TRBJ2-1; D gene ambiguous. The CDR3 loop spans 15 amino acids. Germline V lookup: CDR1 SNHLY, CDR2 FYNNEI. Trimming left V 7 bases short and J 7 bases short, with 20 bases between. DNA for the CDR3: TGTGCCAGCACGCCACTGGATATCCCACGTAATGAGCAGTTCTTC. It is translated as CASTPLDIPRNEQFF.

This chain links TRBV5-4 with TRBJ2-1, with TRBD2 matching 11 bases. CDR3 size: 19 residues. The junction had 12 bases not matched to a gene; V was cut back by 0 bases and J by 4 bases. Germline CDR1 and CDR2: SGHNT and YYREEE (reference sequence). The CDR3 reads CASSLALAGGAVVYNEQFF. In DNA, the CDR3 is TGTGCCAGCAGCTTGGCCCTAGCGGGAGGTGCCGTCGTTTACAATGAGCAGTTCTTC.

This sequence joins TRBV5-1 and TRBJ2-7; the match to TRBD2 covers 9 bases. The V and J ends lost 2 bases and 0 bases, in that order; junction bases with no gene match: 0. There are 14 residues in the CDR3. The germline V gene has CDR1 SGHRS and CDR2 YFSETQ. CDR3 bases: TGCGCCAGCAGCTTTAGCGGGAGCTCCTACGAGCAGTACTTC. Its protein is CASSFSGSSYEQYF.

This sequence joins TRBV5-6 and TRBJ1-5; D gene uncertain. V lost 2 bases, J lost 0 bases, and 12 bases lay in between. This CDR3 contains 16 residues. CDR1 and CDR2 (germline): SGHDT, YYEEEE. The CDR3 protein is CASSFSGDYSNQPQHF. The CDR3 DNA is TGTGCCAGCAGCTTCTCGGGCGATTATAGCAATCAGCCCCAGCATTTT.

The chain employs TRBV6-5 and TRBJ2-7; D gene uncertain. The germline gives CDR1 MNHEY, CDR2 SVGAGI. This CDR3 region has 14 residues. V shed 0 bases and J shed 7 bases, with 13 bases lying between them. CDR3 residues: CASSYSGRSWEQYF. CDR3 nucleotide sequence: TGTGCCAGCAGTTACTCGGGCAGGTCATGGGAGCAGTACTTC.

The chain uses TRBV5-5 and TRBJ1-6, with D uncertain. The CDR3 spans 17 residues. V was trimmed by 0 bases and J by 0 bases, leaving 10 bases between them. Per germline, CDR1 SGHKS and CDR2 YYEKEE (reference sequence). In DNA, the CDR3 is TGTGCCAGCAGCTTGGCTCCCCGACGCTCCTATAATTCACCCCTCCACTTT. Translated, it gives CASSLAPRRSYNSPLHF. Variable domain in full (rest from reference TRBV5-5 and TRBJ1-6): DAGVTQSPTHLIKTRGQQVTLRCSPISGHKSVSWYQQVLGQGPQFIFQYYEKEERGRGNFPDRFSARQFPNYSSELNVNALLLGDSALYLCASSLAPRRSYNSPLHFGNGTRLTVT.

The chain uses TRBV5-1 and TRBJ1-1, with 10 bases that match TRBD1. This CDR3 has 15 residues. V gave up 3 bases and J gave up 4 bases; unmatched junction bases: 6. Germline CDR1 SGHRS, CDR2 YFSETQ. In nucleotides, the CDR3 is TGCGCCAGCAGCTCCGCCCGGACAGGGGGCACTGAAGCTTTCTTT. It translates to CASSSARTGGTEAFF.

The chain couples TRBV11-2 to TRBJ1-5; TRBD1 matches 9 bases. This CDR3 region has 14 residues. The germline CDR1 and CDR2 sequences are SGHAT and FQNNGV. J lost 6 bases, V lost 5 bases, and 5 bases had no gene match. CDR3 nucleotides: TGTGCCAGCAGCGCCGGGACAGGGAGTCAGCCCCAGCATTTT. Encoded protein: CASSAGTGSQPQHF.